This T cell receptor beta chain emerged from a study of cytomegalovirus exposure and HLA in healthy donors. The PCR made use of 60 Vbeta and 13 Jbeta primers. Libraries were prepared by immunoSEQ multiplex PCR; TCRdb keeps only in-frame clonotypes and omits some of them. The table records some 120,000 clones, about 8.5% of them present only once. This clone was recorded a few times. This same CDR3 is encoded by further DNA sequences in the sample. This CDR3 spans 14 amino acids. The germline V gene encodes CDR1 SNHLY and CDR2 FYNNEI. The ends were cut back, 2 bases at V and 1 base at J, with 9 bases in the middle.

This receptor was taken from a man between 40 and 49 years old in good health and CMV-seronegative. The chain uses TRBV2 and TRBJ2-7; D unresolved. Sequences were obtained from PBMCs. CDR3 sequence: CASSEQAISYEQYF. In DNA, the CDR3 is TGTGCCAGCAGTGAACAGGCGATTTCCTACGAGCAGTACTTC. Based on the CDR3 plus reference TRBV2 and TRBJ2-7, the full variable domain is EPEVTQTPSHQVTQMGQEVILRCVPISNHLYFYWYRQILGQKVEFLVSFYNNEISEKSEIFDDQFSVERPDGSNFTLKIRSTKLEDSAMYFCASSEQAISYEQYFGPGTRLTVT.